This T cell receptor (beta chain) was observed in a study of blood T cell repertoires in COVID-19. The table came from immunoSEQ multiplex PCR; TCRdb's copy has only in-frame clones and leaves some out. The data hold approximately 230,000 clones, with over 75% observed a single time. The V gene's germline CDR1 is SGHRS and CDR2 YFSETQ. This CDR3 is 15 amino acids long. The V end was cut by 0 bases, the J end by 4 bases, with 13 bases between. The receptor comes from a young man who had recovered from COVID-19. Sequenced: PBMCs or T cells enriched from blood (not recorded which). This chain connects TRBV5-1 to TRBJ1-1; maybe TRBD1 (6 bases). The CDR3 is CASSLVEGEGTEAFF. The CDR3 nucleotides read TGCGCCAGCAGCTTGGTGGAGGGGGAGGGCACTGAAGCTTTCTTT.